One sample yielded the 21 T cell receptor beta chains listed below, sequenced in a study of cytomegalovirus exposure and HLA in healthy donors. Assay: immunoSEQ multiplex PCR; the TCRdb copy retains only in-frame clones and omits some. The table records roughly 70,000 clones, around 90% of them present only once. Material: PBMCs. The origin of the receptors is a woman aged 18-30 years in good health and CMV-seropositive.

The CDR3 DNA is TGTGCCAGTGGGAGGGGGGAGTACGAGCAGTACTTC. Translated, it gives CASGRGEYEQYF. This chain uses TRBV19 with TRBJ2-7; a weak D match, TRBD2 (7 bases). Germline loops: CDR1 LNHDA, CDR2 SQIVND (reference sequence). The CDR3 runs 12 residues. Trimming cost V 8 bases and J 4 bases, with 12 bases left between them.

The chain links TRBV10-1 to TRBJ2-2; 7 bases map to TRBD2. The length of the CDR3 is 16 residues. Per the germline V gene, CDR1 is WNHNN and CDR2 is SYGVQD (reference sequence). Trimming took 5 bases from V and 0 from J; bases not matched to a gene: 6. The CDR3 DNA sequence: TGCGCCAGCAGTAGCGGGACTGCTCCGAACACCGGGGAGCTGTTTTTT. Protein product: CASSSGTAPNTGELFF.

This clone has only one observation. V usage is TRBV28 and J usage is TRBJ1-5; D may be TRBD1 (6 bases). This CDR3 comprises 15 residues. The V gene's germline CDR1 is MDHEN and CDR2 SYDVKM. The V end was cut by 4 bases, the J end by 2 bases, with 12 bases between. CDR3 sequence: CASSSPQGGNQPQHF. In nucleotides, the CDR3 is TGTGCCAGCAGTTCGCCACAGGGCGGCAATCAGCCCCAGCATTTT.

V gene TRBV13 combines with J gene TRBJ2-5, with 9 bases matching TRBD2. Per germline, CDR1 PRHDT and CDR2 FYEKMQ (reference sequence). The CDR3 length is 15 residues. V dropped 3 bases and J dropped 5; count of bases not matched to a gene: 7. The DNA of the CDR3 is TGTGCCAGCAGCTTTTTGGCGGGGGGGCAGGAGACCCAGTACTTC. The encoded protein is CASSFLAGGQETQYF.

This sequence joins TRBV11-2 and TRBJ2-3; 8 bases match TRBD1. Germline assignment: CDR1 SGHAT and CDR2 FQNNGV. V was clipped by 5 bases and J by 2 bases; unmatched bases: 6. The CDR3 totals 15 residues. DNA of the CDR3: TGTGCCAGCAGCCAAGGACAGGGACACACAGATACGCAGTATTTT. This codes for CASSQGQGHTDTQYF.

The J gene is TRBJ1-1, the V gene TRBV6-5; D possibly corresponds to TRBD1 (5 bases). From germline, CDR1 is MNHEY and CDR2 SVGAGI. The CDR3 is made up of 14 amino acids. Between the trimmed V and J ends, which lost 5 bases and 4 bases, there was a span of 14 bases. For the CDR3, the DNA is TGTGCCAGCAGTGATCCCAGGGCTGGCACTGAAGCTTTCTTT. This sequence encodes CASSDPRAGTEAFF.

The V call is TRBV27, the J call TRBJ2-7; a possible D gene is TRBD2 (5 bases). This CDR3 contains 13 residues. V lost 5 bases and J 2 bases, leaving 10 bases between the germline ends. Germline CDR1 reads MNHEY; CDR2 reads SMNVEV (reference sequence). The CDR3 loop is CASSPREPYEQYF. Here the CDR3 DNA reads TGTGCCAGCAGTCCTCGGGAACCCTACGAGCAGTACTTC.

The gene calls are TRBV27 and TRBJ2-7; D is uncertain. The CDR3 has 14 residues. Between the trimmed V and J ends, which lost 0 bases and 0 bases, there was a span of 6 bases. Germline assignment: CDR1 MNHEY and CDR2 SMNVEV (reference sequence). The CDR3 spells CASSLSPGSYEQYF. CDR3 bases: TGTGCCAGCAGTTTATCACCCGGCTCCTACGAGCAGTACTTC.

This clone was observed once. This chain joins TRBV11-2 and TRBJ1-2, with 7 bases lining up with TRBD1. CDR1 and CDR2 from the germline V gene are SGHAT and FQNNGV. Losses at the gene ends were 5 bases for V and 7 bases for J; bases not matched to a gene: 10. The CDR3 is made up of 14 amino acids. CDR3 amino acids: CASSRGGRMVGYTF. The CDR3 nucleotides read TGTGCCAGCAGCCGAGGGGGCAGGATGGTTGGCTACACCTTC.

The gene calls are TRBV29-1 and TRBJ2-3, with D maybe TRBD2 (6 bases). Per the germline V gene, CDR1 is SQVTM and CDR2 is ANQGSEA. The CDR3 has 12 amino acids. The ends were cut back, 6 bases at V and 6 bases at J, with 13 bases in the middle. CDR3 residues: CSVGVGGDTQYF. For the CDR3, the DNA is TGCAGCGTCGGGGTTGGAGGGGATACGCAGTATTTT.

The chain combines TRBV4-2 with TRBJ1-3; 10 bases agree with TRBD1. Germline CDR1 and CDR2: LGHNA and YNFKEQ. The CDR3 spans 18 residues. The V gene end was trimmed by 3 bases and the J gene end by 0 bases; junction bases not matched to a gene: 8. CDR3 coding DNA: TGTGCCAGCAGCCAGGGACAGGGGCCTTTTGGCTCTGGAAACACCATATATTTT. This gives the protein CASSQGQGPFGSGNTIYF.

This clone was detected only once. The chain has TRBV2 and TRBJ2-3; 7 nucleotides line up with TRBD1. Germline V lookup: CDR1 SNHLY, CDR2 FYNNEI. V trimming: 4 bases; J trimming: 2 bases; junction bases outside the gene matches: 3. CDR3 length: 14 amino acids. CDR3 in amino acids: CASSGQGVTDTQYF. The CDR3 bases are TGTGCCAGCAGTGGACAGGGAGTCACAGATACGCAGTATTTT.

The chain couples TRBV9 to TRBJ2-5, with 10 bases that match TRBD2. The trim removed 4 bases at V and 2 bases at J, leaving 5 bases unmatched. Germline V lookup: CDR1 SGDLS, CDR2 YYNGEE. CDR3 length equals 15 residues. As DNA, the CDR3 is TGTGCCAGCAGCTGGGGAGCGGGGGGGCAAGAGACCCAGTACTTC. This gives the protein CASSWGAGGQETQYF.

The CDR3 spells CASSPMGSGRSLDTQYF. The CDR3 DNA follows: TGTGCCAGCAGCCCCATGGGGAGCGGGAGGTCCCTAGATACGCAGTATTTT. This chain connects TRBV9 to TRBJ2-3, with 9 bases matching TRBD2. Unmatched junction bases numbered 14, after V lost 4 bases and J lost 5 bases. The CDR3 has 17 amino acids. Germline lookup yields CDR1 SGDLS and CDR2 YYNGEE.

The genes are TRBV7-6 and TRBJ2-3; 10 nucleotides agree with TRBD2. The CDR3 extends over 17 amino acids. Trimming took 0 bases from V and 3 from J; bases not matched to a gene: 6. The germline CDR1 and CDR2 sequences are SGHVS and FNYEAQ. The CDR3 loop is CASSLAPTSGITDTQYF. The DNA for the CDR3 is TGTGCCAGCAGCTTAGCCCCCACTAGCGGGATAACAGATACGCAGTATTTT.

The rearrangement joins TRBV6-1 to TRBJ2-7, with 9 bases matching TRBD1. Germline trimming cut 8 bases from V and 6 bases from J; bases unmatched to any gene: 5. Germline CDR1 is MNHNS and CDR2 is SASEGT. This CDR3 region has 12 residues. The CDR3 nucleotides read TGTGCCAGCGGACAGGGGTTTGTCGAGCAGTACTTC. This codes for CASGQGFVEQYF.

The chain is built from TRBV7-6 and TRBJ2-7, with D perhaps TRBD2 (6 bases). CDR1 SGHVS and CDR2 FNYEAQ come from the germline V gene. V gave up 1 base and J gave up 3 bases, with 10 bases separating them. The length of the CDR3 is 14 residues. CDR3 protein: CASSLGLVDYEQYF. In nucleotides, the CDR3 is TGTGCCAGCAGCTTAGGACTAGTCGACTACGAGCAGTACTTC.

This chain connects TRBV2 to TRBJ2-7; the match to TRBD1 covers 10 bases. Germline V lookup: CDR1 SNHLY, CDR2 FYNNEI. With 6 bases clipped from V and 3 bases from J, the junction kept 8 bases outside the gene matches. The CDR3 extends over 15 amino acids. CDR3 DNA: TGTGCCAGCAGGGGACAGGGGTATTGGGACTACGAGCAGTACTTC. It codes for CASRGQGYWDYEQYF.

The CDR3 nucleotides read TGCGCCAGCAGTTACTATACCAGGGGGACCGGGGAGCTGTTTTTT. Its translation is CASSYYTRGTGELFF. This chain uses TRBV10-1 with TRBJ2-2; the match to TRBD1 covers 7 bases. CDR1 is WNHNN and CDR2 is SYGVQD in the germline V gene (reference sequence). The CDR3 extends over 15 amino acids. The J segment lost 5 bases and the V segment lost 5 bases, leaving 8 bases of the junction unmatched.

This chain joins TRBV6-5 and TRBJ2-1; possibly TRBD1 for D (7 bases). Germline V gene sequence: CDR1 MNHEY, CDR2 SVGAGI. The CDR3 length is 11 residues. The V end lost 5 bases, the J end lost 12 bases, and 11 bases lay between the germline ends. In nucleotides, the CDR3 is TGTGCCAGCAGTCATCAGGGGGGGCAGTTCTTC. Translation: CASSHQGGQFF.

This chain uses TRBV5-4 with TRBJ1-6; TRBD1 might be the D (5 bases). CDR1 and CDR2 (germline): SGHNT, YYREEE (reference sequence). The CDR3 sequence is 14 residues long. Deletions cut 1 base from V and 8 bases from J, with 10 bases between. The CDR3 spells CASSLSWGDSPLHF. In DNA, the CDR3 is TGTGCCAGCAGCTTGTCGTGGGGGGATTCACCCCTCCACTTT. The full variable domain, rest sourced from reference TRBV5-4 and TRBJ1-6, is ETGVTQSPTHLIKTRGQQVTLRCSSQSGHNTVSWYQQALGQGPQFIFQYYREEENGRGNFPPRFSGLQFPNYSSELNVNALELDDSALYLCASSLSWGDSPLHFGNGTRLTVT.